The source of this T cell receptor (beta chain) is a study of cytomegalovirus exposure and HLA in healthy donors. Study overall: Under 90% of several hundred genotyped donors fell in the Caucasian-associated ancestry cluster.

This clone was seen repeatedly, ten times or more. Antigen specificity is unknown. PCR was performed using 60 Vbeta and 13 Jbeta primers. Sequenced by immunoSEQ multiplex PCR; TCRdb stores in-frame clones only, minus some. The sample holds about 130,000 clones, approximately 8.8% seen once. Findings and limits, study-wide: Later, an analysis found that common viral pathogens appeared to be linked with several of the most significant clusters. According to a later analysis, most TCR beta chains associated with CMV appeared HLA-restricted.

With 1 base removed from V and 0 bases from J, the gap between germline ends came to 9 bases. Germline lookup yields CDR1 SGHTA and CDR2 FQGTGA. The CDR3 extends over 15 amino acids. The sample consisted of PBMCs. The V and J genes are TRBV7-3 and TRBJ1-1; unclear D gene. The origin of this receptor is a man aged 35 to 55 in good health and CMV-seronegative. Here the CDR3 DNA reads TGTGCCAGCAGCTTAAACACCGGAGTGAACACTGAAGCTTTCTTT. Its translation: CASSLNTGVNTEAFF.